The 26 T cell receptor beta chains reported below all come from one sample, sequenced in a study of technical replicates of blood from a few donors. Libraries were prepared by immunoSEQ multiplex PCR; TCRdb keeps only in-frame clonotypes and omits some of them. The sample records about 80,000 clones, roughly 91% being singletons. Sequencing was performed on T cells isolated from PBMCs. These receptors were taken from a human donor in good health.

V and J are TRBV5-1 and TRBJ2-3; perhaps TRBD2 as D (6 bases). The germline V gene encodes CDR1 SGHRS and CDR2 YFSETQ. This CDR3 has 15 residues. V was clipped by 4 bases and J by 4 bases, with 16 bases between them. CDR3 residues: CASSPRAGTADTQYF. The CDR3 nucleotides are TGCGCCAGCAGCCCCCGGGCAGGGACTGCAGATACGCAGTATTTT.

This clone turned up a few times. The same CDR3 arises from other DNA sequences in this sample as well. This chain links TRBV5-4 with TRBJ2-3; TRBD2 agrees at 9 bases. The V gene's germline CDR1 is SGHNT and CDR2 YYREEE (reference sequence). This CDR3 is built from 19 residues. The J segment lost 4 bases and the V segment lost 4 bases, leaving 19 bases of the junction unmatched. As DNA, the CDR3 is TGTGCCAGCAGCGCTGACAGGGCCATGGCGGGAGGGCCGTCAGATACGCAGTATTTT. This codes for CASSADRAMAGGPSDTQYF.

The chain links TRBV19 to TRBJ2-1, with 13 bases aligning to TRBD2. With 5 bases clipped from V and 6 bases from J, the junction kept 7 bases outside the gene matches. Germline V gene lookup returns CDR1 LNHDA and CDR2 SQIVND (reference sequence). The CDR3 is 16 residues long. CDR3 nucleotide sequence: TGTGCCAGTAGTTCAAGGACTAGCGGGAGTTTCAATGAGCAGTTCTTC. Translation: CASSSRTSGSFNEQFF.

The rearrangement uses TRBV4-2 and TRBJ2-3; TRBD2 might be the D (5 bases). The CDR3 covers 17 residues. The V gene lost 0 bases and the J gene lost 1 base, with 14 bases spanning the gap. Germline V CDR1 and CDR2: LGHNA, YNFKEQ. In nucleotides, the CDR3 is TGTGCCAGCAGCCAAGAAAGGACTGGAGTAGGCACAGATACGCAGTATTTT. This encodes CASSQERTGVGTDTQYF.

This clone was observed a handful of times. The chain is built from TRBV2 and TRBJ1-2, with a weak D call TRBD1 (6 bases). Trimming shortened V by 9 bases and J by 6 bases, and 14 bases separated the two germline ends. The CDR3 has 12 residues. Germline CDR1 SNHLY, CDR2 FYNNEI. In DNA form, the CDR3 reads TGTGCCAGAACTACAGGGTATGATGGCTACACCTTC. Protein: CARTTGYDGYTF.

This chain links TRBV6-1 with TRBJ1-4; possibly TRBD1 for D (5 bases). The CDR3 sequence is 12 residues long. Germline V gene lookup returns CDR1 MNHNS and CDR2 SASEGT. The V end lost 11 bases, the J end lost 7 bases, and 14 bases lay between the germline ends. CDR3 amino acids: CAGGLGIEKLFF. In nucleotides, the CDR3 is TGTGCCGGGGGACTGGGGATTGAAAAACTGTTTTTT.

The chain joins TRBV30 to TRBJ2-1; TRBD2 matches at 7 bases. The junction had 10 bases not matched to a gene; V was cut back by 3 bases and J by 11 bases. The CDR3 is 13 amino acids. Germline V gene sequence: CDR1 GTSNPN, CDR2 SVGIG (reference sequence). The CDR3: CAWSLTTSAKQFF. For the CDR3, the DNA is TGTGCCTGGAGCCTAACCACTAGCGCTAAGCAGTTCTTC.

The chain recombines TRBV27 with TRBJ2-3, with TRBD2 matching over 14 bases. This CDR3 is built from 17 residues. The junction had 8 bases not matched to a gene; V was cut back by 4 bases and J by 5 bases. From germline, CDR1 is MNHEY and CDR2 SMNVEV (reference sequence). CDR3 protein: CASSSLGLAGGGDTQYF. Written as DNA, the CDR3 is TGTGCCAGCAGTTCCCTAGGACTAGCGGGAGGTGGAGATACGCAGTATTTT.

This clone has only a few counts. CDR3 residues: CASSSKEGLAGDCTDTQYF. CDR3 coding DNA: TGTGCCAGCAGCAGTAAGGAGGGACTAGCGGGAGACTGCACAGATACGCAGTATTTT. J is TRBJ2-3 and V is TRBV21-1; the table's D call, TRBD2, was not checked against the DNA. TRBV21-1 is marked as a pseudogene. The CDR3 runs 19 residues.

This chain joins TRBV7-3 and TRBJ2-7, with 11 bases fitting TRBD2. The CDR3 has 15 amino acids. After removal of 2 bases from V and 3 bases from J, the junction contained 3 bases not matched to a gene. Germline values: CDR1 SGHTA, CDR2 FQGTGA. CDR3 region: CASSLRLAGYYEQYF. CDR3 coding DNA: TGTGCCAGCAGCTTACGACTAGCGGGGTACTACGAGCAGTACTTC.

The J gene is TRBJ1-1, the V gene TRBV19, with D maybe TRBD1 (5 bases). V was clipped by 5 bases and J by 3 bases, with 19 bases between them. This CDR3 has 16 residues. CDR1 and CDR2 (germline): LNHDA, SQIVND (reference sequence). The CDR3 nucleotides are TGTGCCAGTAGTTTCCCCCTTGGGGGGACGTACACTGAAGCTTTCTTT. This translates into CASSFPLGGTYTEAFF. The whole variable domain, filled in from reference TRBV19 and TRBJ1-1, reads DGGITQSPKYLFRKEGQNVTLSCEQNLNHDAMYWYRQDPGQGLRLIYYSQIVNDFQKGDIAEGYSVSREKKESFPLTVTSAQKNPTAFYLCASSFPLGGTYTEAFFGQGTRLTVV.

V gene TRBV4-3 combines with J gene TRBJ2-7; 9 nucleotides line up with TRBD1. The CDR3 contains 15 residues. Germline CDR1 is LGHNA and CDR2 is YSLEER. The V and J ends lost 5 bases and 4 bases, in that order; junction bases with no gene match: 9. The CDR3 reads CASSRRTGGEYEQYF. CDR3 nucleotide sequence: TGCGCCAGCAGCAGAAGAACAGGGGGCGAATACGAGCAGTACTTC.

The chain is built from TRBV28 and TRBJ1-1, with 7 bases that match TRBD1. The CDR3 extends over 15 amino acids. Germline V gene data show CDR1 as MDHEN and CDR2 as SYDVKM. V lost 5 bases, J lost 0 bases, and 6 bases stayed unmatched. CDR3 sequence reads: CASSLTGTVNTEAFF. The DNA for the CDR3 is TGTGCCAGCAGTCTTACCGGGACAGTGAACACTGAAGCTTTCTTT.

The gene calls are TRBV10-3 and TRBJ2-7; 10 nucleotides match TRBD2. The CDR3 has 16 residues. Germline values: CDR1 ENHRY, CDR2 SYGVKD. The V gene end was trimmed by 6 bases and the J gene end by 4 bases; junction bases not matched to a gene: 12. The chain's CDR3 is CAIRNRGAGGGYEQYF. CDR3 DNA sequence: TGTGCCATCAGGAACAGGGGAGCGGGAGGGGGGTACGAGCAGTACTTC.

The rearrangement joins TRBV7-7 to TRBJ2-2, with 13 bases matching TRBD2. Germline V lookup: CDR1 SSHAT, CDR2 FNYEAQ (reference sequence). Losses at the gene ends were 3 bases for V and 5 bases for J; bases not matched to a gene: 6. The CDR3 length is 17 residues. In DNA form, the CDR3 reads TGTGCCAGCAGCTTTGGACTAGCGGGAGCGGAGACCGGGGAGCTGTTTTTT. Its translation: CASSFGLAGAETGELFF.

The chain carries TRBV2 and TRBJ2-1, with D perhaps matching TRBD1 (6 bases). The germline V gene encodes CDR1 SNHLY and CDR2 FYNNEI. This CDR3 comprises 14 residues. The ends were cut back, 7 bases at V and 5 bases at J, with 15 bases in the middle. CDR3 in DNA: TGTGCCAGCATTGGACAGTTATACAACAATGAGCAGTTCTTC. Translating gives CASIGQLYNNEQFF.

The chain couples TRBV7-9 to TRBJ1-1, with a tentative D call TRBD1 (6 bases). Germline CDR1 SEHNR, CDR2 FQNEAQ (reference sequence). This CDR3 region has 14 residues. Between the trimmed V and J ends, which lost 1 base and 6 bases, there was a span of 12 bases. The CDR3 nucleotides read TGTGCCAGCAGCTTAGAGGGGGAGGGCGCTGAAGCTTTCTTT. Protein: CASSLEGEGAEAFF.

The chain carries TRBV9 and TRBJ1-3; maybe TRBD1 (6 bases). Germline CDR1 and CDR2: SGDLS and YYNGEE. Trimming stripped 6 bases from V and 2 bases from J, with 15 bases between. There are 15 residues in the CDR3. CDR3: CASTGAGVPGNTIYF. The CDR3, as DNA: TGTGCCAGCACTGGGGCAGGGGTTCCTGGAAACACCATATATTTT.

The CDR3 sequence is CASSEAGLKETQYF. CDR3 sequence (DNA): TGTGCCAGCAGTGAAGCAGGACTAAAAGAGACCCAGTACTTC. This chain uses TRBV6-1 with TRBJ2-5, with D perhaps TRBD2 (6 bases). This CDR3 spans 14 amino acids. Germline CDR1 is MNHNS and CDR2 is SASEGT. V was pared by 0 bases and J by 3 bases, with 8 bases between.

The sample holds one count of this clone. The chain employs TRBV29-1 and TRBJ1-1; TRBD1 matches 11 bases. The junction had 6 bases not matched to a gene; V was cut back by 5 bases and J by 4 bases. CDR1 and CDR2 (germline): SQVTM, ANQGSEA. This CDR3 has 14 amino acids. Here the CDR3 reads CSVWDRGEFTEAFF. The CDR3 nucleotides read TGCAGCGTTTGGGACAGGGGGGAATTCACTGAAGCTTTCTTT.

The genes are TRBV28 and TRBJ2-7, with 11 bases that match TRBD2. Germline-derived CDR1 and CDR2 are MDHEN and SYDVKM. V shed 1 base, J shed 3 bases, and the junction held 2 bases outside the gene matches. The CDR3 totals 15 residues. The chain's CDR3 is CASSLLGTSGYEQYF. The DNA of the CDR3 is TGTGCCAGCAGTTTATTGGGGACTAGCGGCTACGAGCAGTACTTC.

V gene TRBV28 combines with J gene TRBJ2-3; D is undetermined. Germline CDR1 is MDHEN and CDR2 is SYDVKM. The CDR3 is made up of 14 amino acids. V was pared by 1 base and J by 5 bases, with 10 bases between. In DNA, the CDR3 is TGTGCCAGCAGTTTATCCCTCCTTCTAGATACGCAGTATTTT. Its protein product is CASSLSLLLDTQYF.

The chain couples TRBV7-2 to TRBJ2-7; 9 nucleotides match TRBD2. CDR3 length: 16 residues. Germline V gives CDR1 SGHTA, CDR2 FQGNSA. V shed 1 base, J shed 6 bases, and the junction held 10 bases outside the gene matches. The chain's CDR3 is CASSLDGASGTREQYF. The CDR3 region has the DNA TGTGCCAGCAGCTTAGATGGGGCTAGCGGGACCCGCGAGCAGTACTTC.

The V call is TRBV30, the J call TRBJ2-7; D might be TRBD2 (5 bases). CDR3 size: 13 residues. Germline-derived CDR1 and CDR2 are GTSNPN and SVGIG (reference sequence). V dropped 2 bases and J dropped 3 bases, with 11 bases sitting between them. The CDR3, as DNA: TGTGCCTGGAGTATCCAGGAGGTCTACGAGCAGTACTTC. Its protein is CAWSIQEVYEQYF.

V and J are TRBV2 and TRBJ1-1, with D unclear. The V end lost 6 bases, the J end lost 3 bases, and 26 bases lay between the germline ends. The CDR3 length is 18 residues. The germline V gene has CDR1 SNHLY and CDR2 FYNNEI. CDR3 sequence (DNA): TGTGCCAGCAGGGTTTTCAATCCAGGCATAGGGAGGGACACTGAAGCTTTCTTT. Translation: CASRVFNPGIGRDTEAFF.

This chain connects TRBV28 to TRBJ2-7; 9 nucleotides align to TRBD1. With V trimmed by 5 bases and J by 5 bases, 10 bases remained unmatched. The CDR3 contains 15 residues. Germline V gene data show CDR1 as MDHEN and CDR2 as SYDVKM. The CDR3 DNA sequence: TGTGCCAGCAGTCCACACCGGGACAGGGTCCACGAGCAGTACTTC. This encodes CASSPHRDRVHEQYF.